The 30 T cell receptor beta chains below were found in one sample sequenced in a study of cytomegalovirus exposure and HLA in healthy donors. A multiplex PCR was run with 60 Vbeta primers and 13 Jbeta primers. Method: immunoSEQ multiplex PCR; TCRdb's copy keeps in-frame clones and lacks some. This table has under 120,000 clones, 65% to 80% appearing once. The sequencing sample was made of PBMCs. These receptors were taken from a woman between 40 and 55 years old in good health and CMV-seronegative.

V and J are TRBV15 and TRBJ1-2; unclear D gene. From germline, CDR1 is LNHNV and CDR2 YYDKDF (reference sequence). V was shortened by 4 bases and J by 6 bases, with 6 bases between the two germline ends. This CDR3 is built from 11 residues. The CDR3 sequence: CATSTRDGYTF. CDR3 bases: TGTGCCACCAGCACGCGGGATGGCTACACCTTC.

Written as DNA, the CDR3 is TGTGCCAGCAGACCTCGACAGGGTAACACTGAAGCTTTCTTT. This encodes CASRPRQGNTEAFF. The rearrangement joins TRBV6-5 to TRBJ1-1; TRBD1 matches 7 bases. V was pared by 6 bases and J by 2 bases, with 6 bases of the junction left unmatched. The CDR3 consists of 14 residues. The germline gives CDR1 MNHEY, CDR2 SVGAGI.

The table lists this clone with a few counts. The chain carries TRBV2 and TRBJ1-4, with 7 bases lining up with TRBD1. Per the germline V gene, CDR1 is SNHLY and CDR2 is FYNNEI. Trimming removed 7 bases from V and 8 bases from J; junction bases left unmatched: 16. The CDR3 covers 16 residues. The CDR3 nucleotides are TGTGCCAGCACCCCGACAGGGACCCTTAATGAGGAAAAACTGTTTTTT. This sequence encodes CASTPTGTLNEEKLFF.

This clone showed up just a few times. The chain couples TRBV5-6 to TRBJ1-1, with 7 bases matching TRBD1. This CDR3 is 14 amino acids long. The germline CDR1 and CDR2 sequences are SGHDT and YYEEEE. V trimming: 4 bases; J trimming: 5 bases; junction bases outside the gene matches: 8. The CDR3 reads CASSNVQGRTEAFF. In nucleotides, the CDR3 is TGTGCCAGCAGCAATGTACAGGGGAGGACTGAAGCTTTCTTT.

The chain has TRBV10-3 and TRBJ2-7, with 7 bases that match TRBD2. The length of the CDR3 is 15 residues. Trimming took 8 bases from V and 0 from J; bases not matched to a gene: 10. Germline V gene data show CDR1 as ENHRY and CDR2 as SYGVKD. The CDR3 spells CAIRGDGRSSYEQYF. DNA for the CDR3: TGTGCCATCCGGGGGGACGGGAGGAGCTCCTACGAGCAGTACTTC.

The rearrangement uses TRBV28 and TRBJ2-2; TRBD2 aligns across 7 bases. Losses at the gene ends were 7 bases for V and 6 bases for J; bases not matched to a gene: 5. Germline assignment: CDR1 MDHEN and CDR2 SYDVKM. The CDR3 length is 13 residues. The DNA for the CDR3 is TGTGCCAGCACCATGGGGGGGGCCGGGGAGCTGTTTTTT. Residues: CASTMGGAGELFF. The full variable domain, completed using reference TRBV28 and TRBJ2-2, is DVKVTQSSRYLVKRTGEKVFLECVQDMDHENMFWYRQDPGLGLRLIYFSYDVKMKEKGDIPEGYSVSREKKERFSLILESASTNQTSMYLCASTMGGAGELFFGEGSRLTVL.

The V gene is TRBV9, the J gene TRBJ2-2, with 7 bases lining up with TRBD2. This CDR3 has 14 residues. V lost 3 bases to trimming and J lost 8 bases; unmatched junction nucleotides: 7. From germline, CDR1 is SGDLS and CDR2 YYNGEE. CDR3 nucleotide sequence: TGTGCCAGCAGCGATTACGGGAGGTCGGGGGAGCTGTTTTTT. This translates into CASSDYGRSGELFF.

The V and J genes are TRBV5-4 and TRBJ1-2; D not resolved. The V end was cut by 5 bases, the J end by 5 bases, with 16 bases between. There are 14 residues in the CDR3. CDR1 and CDR2 from the germline V gene are SGHNT and YYREEE (reference sequence). The CDR3 sequence is CASSLKGGLYGYTF. CDR3 nucleotides: TGTGCCAGCAGTCTCAAGGGCGGGCTTTATGGCTACACCTTC.

V is TRBV5-8 and J is TRBJ2-3, with a weak D call TRBD2 (7 bases). CDR3 length: 14 residues. CDR1 and CDR2 from the germline V gene are SGHTS and YDEGEE. Trimming removed 6 bases from V and 0 bases from J, with 11 bases in between. CDR3 DNA: TGTGCCAGCACTGAGGGGGGGAGCACAGATACGCAGTATTTT. Translated, it gives CASTEGGSTDTQYF.

This clone was observed a few times. The V gene is TRBV7-2, the J gene TRBJ2-2; a possible D gene is TRBD2 (5 bases). Germline CDR1 reads SGHTA; CDR2 reads FQGNSA. The CDR3 extends over 16 amino acids. Trimming removed 4 bases from V and 7 bases from J, with 19 bases in between. CDR3: CASSSGPGGRGGELFF. DNA of the CDR3: TGTGCCAGCAGCTCCGGGCCCGGCGGACGGGGCGGGGAGCTGTTTTTT. The full variable domain, its missing parts supplied by reference TRBV7-2 and TRBJ2-2, is GAGVSQSPSNKVTEKGKDVELRCDPISGHTALYWYRQSLGQGLEFLIYFQGNSAPDKSGLPSDRFSAERTGGSVSTLTIQRTQQEDSAVYLCASSSGPGGRGGELFFGEGSRLTVL.

J is TRBJ2-1 and V is TRBV18; D might be TRBD1 (6 bases). Trimming stripped 3 bases from V and 10 bases from J, with 19 bases between. This CDR3 has 15 amino acids. Germline V gene sequence: CDR1 KGHSH, CDR2 LQKENI. The CDR3 DNA reads as TGTGCCAGCTCACCGCGAACCGGGACAAGTAGAGAGCAGTTCTTC. It encodes CASSPRTGTSREQFF. The variable domain in full, with the rest retrieved from reference TRBV18 and TRBJ2-1, is NAGVMQNPRHLVRRRGQEARLRCSPMKGHSHVYWYRQLPEEGLKFMVYLQKENIIDESGMPKERFSAEFPKEGPSILRIQQVVRGDSAAYFCASSPRTGTSREQFFGPGTRLTVL.

This clone was seen only once. The chain is built from TRBV27 and TRBJ1-5, with D possibly TRBD1 on 5 matching bases. Trimming left V 5 bases short and J 0 bases short, with 14 bases between. The CDR3 is 16 amino acids. The germline V gene has CDR1 MNHEY and CDR2 SMNVEV (reference sequence). The CDR3 sequence: CASSTVGEGSNQPQHF. DNA of the CDR3: TGTGCCAGCAGTACCGTGGGGGAGGGTAGCAATCAGCCCCAGCATTTT.

This clone was seen more than once but under ten times. The chain links TRBV6-5 to TRBJ1-1; the match to TRBD1 covers 8 bases. This CDR3 comprises 13 residues. Trimming cost V 6 bases and J 1 base; bases outside gene matches: 1. Germline V gene data show CDR1 as MNHEY and CDR2 as SVGAGI. The CDR3 coding sequence is TGTGCCAGCAGGGGGACAGGGAACACTGAAGCTTTCTTT. It codes for CASRGTGNTEAFF.

The V and J genes are TRBV14 and TRBJ2-7; TRBD2 matches at 10 bases. Looked up from germline, CDR1 is SGHDN and CDR2 is FVKESK. The CDR3 runs 15 residues. The V gene end was trimmed by 3 bases and the J gene end by 1 base; junction bases not matched to a gene: 3. CDR3 nucleotide sequence: TGTGCCAGCAGCCAGCGGACTAGCGGTTCCTACGAGCAGTACTTC. Translating it yields CASSQRTSGSYEQYF.

The chain combines TRBV7-9 with TRBJ2-3, with D unclear. Deletions cut 5 bases from V and 5 bases from J, with 5 bases between. CDR1 SEHNR and CDR2 FQNEAQ come from the germline V gene (reference sequence). This CDR3 comprises 11 residues. This CDR3 reads CASSVKDTQYF. The CDR3 region has the DNA TGTGCCAGCAGCGTAAAAGATACGCAGTATTTT.

V gene TRBV13 combines with J gene TRBJ2-1; TRBD1 agrees at 12 bases. V lost 3 bases to trimming and J lost 7 bases; unmatched junction nucleotides: 4. This CDR3 is 15 amino acids long. Germline-derived CDR1 and CDR2 are PRHDT and FYEKMQ (reference sequence). CDR3 sequence (DNA): TGTGCCAGCAGCTTGGGGACAGGGGGCGGTAATGAGCAGTTCTTC. Translating it yields CASSLGTGGGNEQFF.

The chain combines TRBV5-4 with TRBJ2-3; 9 nucleotides match TRBD1. Germline V CDR1 and CDR2: SGHNT, YYREEE (reference sequence). After removal of 7 bases from V and 5 bases from J, the junction contained 11 bases not matched to a gene. This CDR3 comprises 15 residues. For the CDR3, the DNA is TGTGCCAGCTATGACGCAGGACAGGGGAGAGATACGCAGTATTTT. This encodes CASYDAGQGRDTQYF. The full variable domain, rest sourced from reference TRBV5-4 and TRBJ2-3, is ETGVTQSPTHLIKTRGQQVTLRCSSQSGHNTVSWYQQALGQGPQFIFQYYREEENGRGNFPPRFSGLQFPNYSSELNVNALELDDSALYLCASYDAGQGRDTQYFGPGTRLTVL.

This clone was observed a few times. The chain recombines TRBV7-2 with TRBJ2-1; weak D call: TRBD2 (6 bases). V lost 5 bases to trimming and J lost 8 bases, with 19 bases between them. The germline V gene has CDR1 SGHTA and CDR2 FQGNSA. The CDR3 contains 15 residues. CDR3 residues: CASSRGLAVNHEQFF. The CDR3 coding sequence is TGTGCCAGCAGCCGGGGGTTAGCCGTTAACCATGAGCAGTTCTTC. The full variable domain, completed using reference TRBV7-2 and TRBJ2-1, is GAGVSQSPSNKVTEKGKDVELRCDPISGHTALYWYRQSLGQGLEFLIYFQGNSAPDKSGLPSDRFSAERTGGSVSTLTIQRTQQEDSAVYLCASSRGLAVNHEQFFGPGTRLTVL.

The J gene is TRBJ2-7, the V gene TRBV5-1, with TRBD2 as a possible D gene (6 bases). V dropped 7 bases and J dropped 0 bases, with 14 bases sitting between them. Germline CDR1 is SGHRS and CDR2 is YFSETQ. This CDR3 is built from 14 residues. As DNA, the CDR3 is TGCGCCAGCGGCCCACGGGAGAGCTCCTACGAGCAGTACTTC. As protein: CASGPRESSYEQYF.

This clone was picked up one time. The V call is TRBV7-2, the J call TRBJ2-3; 7 bases map to TRBD2. Looked up from germline, CDR1 is SGHTA and CDR2 is FQGNSA. Trimming cost V 2 bases and J 4 bases; bases outside gene matches: 9. There are 16 residues in the CDR3. The CDR3 protein is CASSLTSATPPDTQYF. The CDR3 region has the DNA TGTGCCAGCAGCTTAACTAGCGCCACCCCCCCAGATACGCAGTATTTT.

The genes are TRBV6-5 and TRBJ2-7; TRBD2 matches 11 bases. The trim removed 5 bases at V and 1 base at J, leaving 4 bases unmatched. The CDR3 loop spans 15 amino acids. The germline V gene has CDR1 MNHEY and CDR2 SVGAGI. The CDR3 is CASSPGTSGSYEQYF. CDR3 in DNA: TGTGCCAGCAGTCCCGGGACTAGCGGTTCCTACGAGCAGTACTTC.

This rearrangement joins TRBV10-1 to TRBJ1-1; D call uncertain. Per the germline V gene, CDR1 is WNHNN and CDR2 is SYGVQD (reference sequence). V lost 3 bases and J 10 bases, leaving 15 bases between the germline ends. The CDR3 runs 13 residues. The CDR3 DNA reads TGCGCCAGCAGTGAAGCAATAGGCGGAAGAGCTTTCTTT. It translates to CASSEAIGGRAFF.

The rearrangement joins TRBV12-5 to TRBJ2-3, with D maybe TRBD1 (6 bases). Germline V gene lookup returns CDR1 LGHNT and CDR2 FRNRAP. Trimming left V 3 bases short and J 0 bases short, with 7 bases between. The CDR3 runs to 14 residues. CDR3 bases: TGTGCTAGTGGTTTAGGACAGAGCACAGATACGCAGTATTTT. Its protein product is CASGLGQSTDTQYF.

The chain couples TRBV5-6 to TRBJ2-7, with D unresolved. Trimming shortened V by 2 bases and J by 0 bases, and 6 bases separated the two germline ends. The CDR3 sequence is 13 residues long. Germline V CDR1 and CDR2: SGHDT, YYEEEE. CDR3 amino acids: CASSFYSSYEQYF. The CDR3 DNA sequence: TGTGCCAGCAGCTTTTACAGCTCCTACGAGCAGTACTTC.

The V gene is TRBV28, the J gene TRBJ2-7; 7 positions agree with TRBD1. The V and J ends lost 6 bases and 2 bases, in that order; junction bases with no gene match: 7. CDR1 MDHEN and CDR2 SYDVKM come from the germline V gene. The CDR3 consists of 14 residues. Here the CDR3 reads CASSLQGQTYEQYF. The CDR3 bases are TGTGCCAGCAGCCTCCAGGGACAGACCTACGAGCAGTACTTC.

This chain joins TRBV5-1 and TRBJ1-2; D is ambiguous. The CDR3 totals 15 residues. Trimming took 5 bases from V and 5 from J, leaving 19 bases between them. In germline, CDR1 is SGHRS, CDR2 YFSETQ. The CDR3 region has the DNA TGCGCCAGCAGACACGAACAGATCTCTATATATGGCTACACCTTC. Amino acids: CASRHEQISIYGYTF.

This rearrangement joins TRBV5-6 to TRBJ1-1; unclear D gene. From germline, CDR1 is SGHDT and CDR2 YYEEEE. Trimming took off 4 bases at V and 3 bases at J, with 4 bases between the two ends. The CDR3 has 11 amino acids. Here the CDR3 reads CASSLYTEAFF. Written as DNA, the CDR3 is TGTGCCAGCAGCCTATACACTGAAGCTTTCTTT.

J is TRBJ2-1 and V is TRBV29-1; TRBD2 is a possible D gene (5 bases). This CDR3 is 16 amino acids long. The V gene lost 3 bases and the J gene lost 1 base, with 16 bases spanning the gap. CDR1 is SQVTM, CDR2 ANQGSEA, per germline. The CDR3 DNA is TGCAGCGTTGATCAAAACGCGGAGGTTTCCTACAATGAGCAGTTCTTC. Translated, it gives CSVDQNAEVSYNEQFF.

This chain uses TRBV28 with TRBJ1-3, with 7 bases identical to TRBD1. Germline-derived CDR1 and CDR2 are MDHEN and SYDVKM. The ends lost 5 bases at V and 0 bases at J; junction bases unmatched: 7. The CDR3 runs 16 residues. The CDR3 DNA is TGTGCCAGCAGTCCCCGGACAGGCTTCTCTGGAAACACCATATATTTT. Protein product: CASSPRTGFSGNTIYF.

This chain links TRBV7-2 with TRBJ2-1; a possible D gene is TRBD2 (6 bases). Trimming shortened V by 3 bases and J by 2 bases, and 11 bases separated the two germline ends. CDR3 length equals 15 residues. The germline gives CDR1 SGHTA, CDR2 FQGNSA. The CDR3 DNA sequence: TGTGCCAGCAGCTTTCGGGACTCTACCTACAATGAGCAGTTCTTC. Translation: CASSFRDSTYNEQFF.